This TCR beta chain originates from a study of blood T cell repertoires in COVID-19. Study context: PBMCs, B-cell-depleted T cells, or T cells were the source of the cDNA or gDNA that made up the material.

The CDR3 runs to 15 residues. V dropped 0 bases and J dropped 6 bases, with 12 bases sitting between them. Germline CDR1 reads ENHRY; CDR2 reads SYGVKD. Cohorts were based on clinical histories the participants reported. Cohort 3 donors counted as recovered after two negative PCRs, clearance, or resolved symptoms. Per the authors' pipeline: Nucleated cell counts were estimated from reference gene primer amplification. Sequencing was performed with immunoSEQ multiplex PCR; in TCRdb, only in-frame clones are kept and a portion is missing. Clone size and the V and J calls come from that table; the DNA yielded D and trimming. In the table there are roughly 520,000 clones, roughly 90% of which are singletons.

The sequence came from a woman between 40 and 50 years old who had recovered from COVID-19. J is TRBJ2-1 and V is TRBV10-3, with D tentatively TRBD2 (5 bases). The sequenced sample was PBMCs or T cells enriched from blood (not recorded which). The CDR3 nucleotides read TGTGCCATCAGTGAGTCGGGAGATCGCCCCAATGAGCAGTTCTTC. Translated, it gives CAISESGDRPNEQFF.